This entry features one TCR beta chain sequence. The target antigen is unknown. The study gave focal radiation plus ipilimumab CTLA-4 blockade to patients with chemo-refractory metastatic non-small-cell lung cancer. This record comes from a study of radiotherapy plus CTLA-4 blockade in lung cancer. For the study at large: Objective responses were observed in 15% to 20% of patients, and disease control was achieved by roughly 31%. Notes on the study in general: TCR clones of tumor origin grew in blood after radiotherapy plus ipilimumab. It was early blood T cell clone dynamics, with interferon-beta, that reportedly best predicted response.

The CDR3 contains 17 residues. Germline-derived CDR1 and CDR2 are MNHEY and SMNVEV (reference sequence). V gave up 7 bases and J gave up 4 bases, with 22 bases separating them. Assay: immunoSEQ multiplex PCR; the TCRdb copy retains only in-frame clones and omits some. The sample consists of around 26,000 clones, around 70% of them appearing once. The V gene is TRBV27, the J gene TRBJ2-2; D tentatively fits TRBD1 or TRBD2 (7 bases each). The sample in question was peripheral blood, obtained from a patient treated with radiotherapy plus ipilimumab. The source of this sequence is a human donor with non-small cell lung cancer who had stable disease on radiotherapy plus ipilimumab. CDR3 loop: CASTSTGSTGGTGELFF. The CDR3 DNA follows: TGTGCCAGCACCTCGACAGGGAGCACGGGGGGCACCGGGGAGCTGTTTTTT.